One sample yielded the 28 T cell receptor beta chains listed below, sequenced in a study of OX40 agonist ivuxolimab in advanced cancers. Library creation used the immunoSEQ multiplex PCR assay. This is the immuneACCESS table as TCRdb keeps it, with only in-frame sequences that have V and J called. A part of the clones is gone; compared with another copy, unresolved V genes explain less than half, and the rest is unexplained. In all, the sample holds about 73,000 clones, and about 86% of those were seen once. About 0.78% of the sample lies in the top ten. The sample consisted of CD4+ or CD8+ T cells sorted from blood, taken in a trial of the OX40 agonist ivuxolimab. Receptor source: an adult with an advanced solid tumor such as melanoma, head and neck, liver or kidney cancer.

The chain recombines TRBV6-5 with TRBJ2-7; the D gene could be TRBD1 or TRBD2 (5 bases each). Per germline, CDR1 MNHEY and CDR2 SVGAGI. This CDR3 has 13 residues. Trimming took 6 bases from V and 7 from J, leaving 16 bases between them. CDR3 coding DNA: TGTGCCAGCAGCCGGGACCGCCTATGGGAGCAGTACTTC. This gives the protein CASSRDRLWEQYF.

This clone was counted between two and nine times. One junction end does not reproduce the germline sequence, and a read error may be involved. The same CDR3 can be traced to other DNA sequences in this sample. The chain combines TRBV7-9 with TRBJ2-1; D is perhaps TRBD1 or TRBD2 (5 bases each). Germline CDR1 is SEHNR and CDR2 is FQNEAQ (reference sequence). The length of the CDR3 is 15 residues. The CDR3, as DNA: TGTGCCAGCAGTTTAGGGGACGGGTCTTACAATGAGCAGTTCTTC. The encoded protein is CASSLGDGSYNEQFF.

The V gene is TRBV10-3, the J gene TRBJ1-1; 10 nucleotides agree with TRBD1. Germline trimming cut 8 bases from V and 2 bases from J; bases unmatched to any gene: 5. The germline CDR1 and CDR2 sequences are ENHRY and SYGVKD. The CDR3 is 14 amino acids. The DNA for the CDR3 is TGTGCCATCTCCGGGACAGGGGCCAACACTGAAGCTTTCTTT. Protein product: CAISGTGANTEAFF.

V usage is TRBV5-1 and J usage is TRBJ2-7; 8 positions match TRBD2. Germline V gene data show CDR1 as SGHRS and CDR2 as YFSETQ. Trimming at V came to 7 bases and at J to 3 bases, leaving 3 bases not matched to a gene. The CDR3 sequence is 12 residues long. The CDR3 region is CASSGTSYEQYF. The CDR3 DNA reads TGCGCCAGCTCCGGGACTAGCTACGAGCAGTACTTC.

V and J are TRBV9 and TRBJ1-1, with D uncertain. The CDR3 spans 14 residues. Trimming cost V 1 base and J 3 bases, with 10 bases left between them. The germline V gene has CDR1 SGDLS and CDR2 YYNGEE. Here the CDR3 reads CASSVRPTDTEAFF. The CDR3 DNA reads as TGTGCCAGCAGCGTACGACCCACAGACACTGAAGCTTTCTTT.

This clone was counted a single time. V is TRBV19 and J is TRBJ2-6; no reliable D call. Between the trimmed V and J ends, which lost 5 bases and 0 bases, there was a span of 23 bases. Germline lookup yields CDR1 LNHDA and CDR2 SQIVND (reference sequence). This CDR3 has 20 residues. The CDR3 reads CASSSQGPALIVSGANVLTF. The CDR3 coding sequence is TGTGCCAGTAGTTCCCAAGGACCAGCCCTAATCGTCTCTGGGGCCAACGTCCTGACTTTC.

This clone was observed a few times. This chain links TRBV10-3 with TRBJ2-2; tentatively, D is TRBD1 (5 bases). The CDR3 has 16 amino acids. V lost 2 bases and J lost 6, with 16 bases in between. Germline values: CDR1 ENHRY, CDR2 SYGVKD. The CDR3: CAISEGQGRGPGELFF. CDR3 nucleotide sequence: TGTGCCATCAGTGAGGGCCAGGGCCGAGGTCCCGGGGAGCTGTTTTTT.

This chain links TRBV7-9 with TRBJ2-3; 14 positions agree with TRBD2. V lost 0 bases, J lost 5 bases, and 7 bases stayed unmatched. The length of the CDR3 is 18 residues. The germline V gene has CDR1 SEHNR and CDR2 FQNEAQ (reference sequence). CDR3 coding DNA: TGTGCCAGCAGCTTAGCCCTACAGACTAGCGGGAGGGAAGATACGCAGTATTTT. It specifies CASSLALQTSGREDTQYF.

The chain joins TRBV18 to TRBJ2-2, with D perhaps matching TRBD2 (6 bases). This CDR3 contains 15 residues. The germline V gene encodes CDR1 KGHSH and CDR2 LQKENI. V was clipped by 6 bases and J by 1 base, with 12 bases between them. As DNA, the CDR3 is TGTGCCAGCTCCCCCGGCGGGGTGAACACCGGGGAGCTGTTTTTT. Amino acid sequence: CASSPGGVNTGELFF.

The J gene is TRBJ2-1, the V gene TRBV6-5; TRBD2 agrees at 12 bases. J lost 14 bases, V lost 0 bases, and 8 bases had no gene match. The CDR3 length is 15 residues. Germline assignment: CDR1 MNHEY and CDR2 SVGAGI. The CDR3 loop reads CASSYSTSGGRKKFF. CDR3 nucleotide sequence: TGTGCCAGCAGTTACTCGACTAGCGGGGGCCGCAAAAAGTTCTTC.

The CDR3 sequence: CASSGGGQGSSYEQYF. DNA for the CDR3: TGCGCCAGCAGCGGTGGAGGACAGGGGAGCTCCTACGAGCAGTACTTC. The chain is built from TRBV5-1 and TRBJ2-7; TRBD1 agrees at 9 bases. Per the germline V gene, CDR1 is SGHRS and CDR2 is YFSETQ. V lost 4 bases and J lost 0; bases outside the gene matches: 8. The CDR3 has 16 residues.

Concerning this clone: Other DNA sequences in this sample translate to the same CDR3. The chain combines TRBV19 with TRBJ1-1, with a weak D call TRBD1 (5 bases). Germline loops: CDR1 LNHDA, CDR2 SQIVND (reference sequence). This CDR3 contains 13 residues. Trimming took off 1 base at V and 8 bases at J, with 11 bases between the two ends. CDR3 in DNA: TGTGCCAGTAGTATAGTAAGGGGTAGAGAAGCTTTCTTT. Translating gives CASSIVRGREAFF.

The chain links TRBV2 to TRBJ1-1; D is undetermined. V was shortened by 1 base and J by 5 bases, with 11 bases between the two germline ends. CDR3 length equals 14 residues. From germline, CDR1 is SNHLY and CDR2 FYNNEI. The CDR3 sequence: CASSEVPSRTEAFF. The CDR3 DNA follows: TGTGCCAGCAGTGAAGTCCCCTCGAGGACTGAAGCTTTCTTT.

The chain recombines TRBV19 with TRBJ1-1; tentative D call: TRBD1 (5 bases). Germline V gene data show CDR1 as LNHDA and CDR2 as SQIVND (reference sequence). V lost 4 bases and J 0 bases, leaving 12 bases between the germline ends. The CDR3 loop spans 15 amino acids. The CDR3, as DNA: TGTGCCAGTAGTAGATACTCACAGGTGAACACTGAAGCTTTCTTT. Its translation is CASSRYSQVNTEAFF.

The rearrangement links TRBV5-1 to TRBJ1-1, with D tentatively TRBD1 (5 bases). Germline CDR1 is SGHRS and CDR2 is YFSETQ. The length of the CDR3 is 14 residues. V lost 4 bases and J 4 bases, leaving 14 bases between the germline ends. The CDR3 DNA reads TGCGCCAGCAGCCTCTCCGATCAGGGCACTGAAGCTTTCTTT. Protein product: CASSLSDQGTEAFF.

The chain combines TRBV6-5 with TRBJ1-3; 8 bases map to TRBD1. Germline V gives CDR1 MNHEY, CDR2 SVGAGI. Losses at the gene ends were 6 bases for V and 0 bases for J; bases not matched to a gene: 4. The CDR3 loop spans 15 amino acids. CDR3 nucleotide sequence: TGTGCCAGCAGCCGCGGGACAGGCTCTGGAAACACCATATATTTT. This gives the protein CASSRGTGSGNTIYF.

This clone was picked up one time. V usage is TRBV7-8 and J usage is TRBJ2-1, with 10 bases lining up with TRBD2. The CDR3 sequence is 15 residues long. J lost 0 bases, V lost 7 bases, and 3 bases had no gene match. The germline V gene encodes CDR1 SGHVS and CDR2 FQNEAQ. The CDR3 DNA reads as TGTGCCAGCACTACTAGCGGGGTCTCCTACAATGAGCAGTTCTTC. It specifies CASTTSGVSYNEQFF.

The V and J genes are TRBV7-8 and TRBJ1-2; 9 nucleotides agree with TRBD1. The junction had 10 bases not matched to a gene; V was cut back by 4 bases and J by 7 bases. CDR3 length equals 15 residues. The germline CDR1 and CDR2 sequences are SGHVS and FQNEAQ. CDR3 sequence reads: CASSSLDRGSAGYTF. In DNA form, the CDR3 reads TGTGCCAGCAGCTCCTTGGACAGGGGATCCGCTGGCTACACCTTC.

The gene calls are TRBV29-1 and TRBJ2-2; D not resolved. This CDR3 comprises 14 residues. Germline-derived CDR1 and CDR2 are SQVTM and ANQGSEA. Deletions cut 6 bases from V and 5 bases from J, with 16 bases between. The CDR3 sequence: CSVKQRRDTGELFF. Here the CDR3 DNA reads TGCAGCGTCAAACAAAGAAGGGATACCGGGGAGCTGTTTTTT.

Points on this clone: One end of the junction is discordant with germline, which a read error may explain. The chain recombines TRBV25-1 with TRBJ1-6, with D possibly matching TRBD1 (5 bases). CDR1 is MGHDK, CDR2 SYGVNS, per germline. This CDR3 region has 13 residues. The CDR3 DNA reads as TGTGCCAGCTCGGGACGGGTAAATTCCCCCCTCCACTTT. Protein product: CASSGRVNSPLHF. Together with reference TRBV25-1 and TRBJ1-6, the CDR3 gives the full variable domain: EADIYQTPRYLVIGTGKKITLECSQTMGHDKMYWYQQDPGMELHLIHYSYGVNSTEKGDLSSESTVSRIRTEHFPLTLESARPSHTSQYLCASSGRVNSPLHFGNGTRLTVT.

The J gene is TRBJ2-3, the V gene TRBV7-7, with 8 bases identical to TRBD1. Per the germline V gene, CDR1 is SSHAT and CDR2 is FNYEAQ (reference sequence). The CDR3 has 15 residues. Trimming at V came to 3 bases and at J to 5 bases, leaving 7 bases not matched to a gene. Written as DNA, the CDR3 is TGTGCCAGCAGCTTTGGGACAGGAGGCCAAGATACGCAGTATTTT. It yields the protein CASSFGTGGQDTQYF. The variable domain in full, completed from reference TRBV7-7 and TRBJ2-3, reads GAGVSQSPRYKVTKRGQDVTLRCDPISSHATLYWYQQALGQGPEFLTYFNYEAQPDKSGLPSDRFSAERPEGSISTLTIQRTEQRDSAMYRCASSFGTGGQDTQYFGPGTRLTVL.

The chain couples TRBV7-6 to TRBJ2-5, with a tentative D call TRBD1 (6 bases). Germline CDR1 reads SGHVS; CDR2 reads FNYEAQ. V gave up 5 bases and J gave up 1 base, with 8 bases separating them. The CDR3 extends over 13 amino acids. In DNA form, the CDR3 reads TGTGCCAGCAGCGACAGGCTCCAAGAGACCCAGTACTTC. It specifies CASSDRLQETQYF.

This chain uses TRBV6-5 with TRBJ2-7; 7 positions match TRBD2. This CDR3 comprises 15 residues. V dropped 2 bases and J dropped 5; count of bases not matched to a gene: 9. Germline CDR1 reads MNHEY; CDR2 reads SVGAGI. The CDR3 spells CASSYETGGRHEQYF. The CDR3 DNA reads TGTGCCAGCAGTTACGAAACCGGGGGGAGGCACGAGCAGTACTTC.

V usage is TRBV27 and J usage is TRBJ1-4; D gene ambiguous. CDR3 size: 13 residues. The V and J ends lost 2 bases and 11 bases respectively, with 12 bases between them. Per the germline V gene, CDR1 is MNHEY and CDR2 is SMNVEV (reference sequence). The CDR3 DNA sequence: TGTGCCAGCAGTTTAGGCAGGAACTGGAAACTGTTTTTT. Its protein is CASSLGRNWKLFF.

The chain employs TRBV7-2 and TRBJ2-7, with D tentatively TRBD2 (6 bases). Germline V CDR1 and CDR2: SGHTA, FQGNSA. V lost 7 bases, J lost 3 bases, and 19 bases lay in between. This CDR3 has 15 amino acids. CDR3 loop: CASNLLGTQDYEQYF. The DNA of the CDR3 is TGTGCCAGCAACCTTCTGGGGACTCAGGACTACGAGCAGTACTTC. Full variable domain (rest looked up from reference TRBV7-2 and TRBJ2-7): GAGVSQSPSNKVTEKGKDVELRCDPISGHTALYWYRQSLGQGLEFLIYFQGNSAPDKSGLPSDRFSAERTGGSVSTLTIQRTQQEDSAVYLCASNLLGTQDYEQYFGPGTRLTVT.

The V gene is TRBV6-1, the J gene TRBJ1-3; D gene unclear. Trimming pared 6 bases from V and 9 bases from J, leaving 21 bases between. The CDR3 has 15 residues. The V gene's germline CDR1 is MNHNS and CDR2 SASEGT. This CDR3 reads CASRELLVLGFTIYF. DNA for the CDR3: TGTGCCAGCAGAGAGCTCCTGGTGTTGGGTTTCACCATATATTTT.

The chain links TRBV28 to TRBJ2-3; 8 bases agree with TRBD2. The CDR3 is 14 amino acids. Germline V CDR1 and CDR2: MDHEN, SYDVKM. V was pared by 2 bases and J by 4 bases, with 2 bases of the junction left unmatched. CDR3 DNA: TGTGCCAGCAGTTTAAGCGGGAGCCCAGATACGCAGTATTTT. Protein sequence: CASSLSGSPDTQYF.

The chain combines TRBV6-6 with TRBJ2-2, with 8 bases fitting TRBD1. CDR1 is MNHNY and CDR2 is SVGAGI in the germline V gene (reference sequence). The V segment lost 7 bases and the J segment 5 bases; nucleotides outside the gene matches: 3. This CDR3 is 13 amino acids long. The CDR3 region has the DNA TGTGCCAGCAACACAGGGGGGACCGGGGAGCTGTTTTTT. Its translation is CASNTGGTGELFF.